One and the same sample provided the 2 T cell receptor beta chains below, sequenced in a study of T cell changes during pregnancy in multiple sclerosis. Some clones are missing from TCRdb's copy, which holds only in-frame ones; the method was immunoSEQ multiplex PCR. The sample includes around 50,000 clones, 80% to 95% of them seen just once. The input for sequencing was CD4+ T cells from peripheral blood mononuclear cells, taken in the third trimester of pregnancy. These receptor sequences come from a female donor with multiple sclerosis, enrolled in a pregnancy study.

The chain has TRBV5-4 and TRBJ1-6, with D unclear. The germline V and J ends were trimmed by 2 bases and 5 bases, with 14 bases remaining between them. The CDR3 has 16 amino acids. In germline, CDR1 is SGHNT, CDR2 YYREEE (reference sequence). The CDR3 bases are TGTGCCAGCAGCTTCTCGCCGGGAGCAAATAATTCACCCCTCCACTTT. Protein: CASSFSPGANNSPLHF.

This chain joins TRBV6-5 and TRBJ1-3; D possibly corresponds to TRBD1 (5 bases). CDR3 length equals 15 residues. Germline CDR1 is MNHEY and CDR2 is SVGAGI. The V end was cut by 8 bases, the J end by 0 bases, with 14 bases between. The CDR3 DNA follows: TGTGCCAGCGGGCGGGGCCAGAGCTCTGGAAACACCATATATTTT. The encoded protein is CASGRGQSSGNTIYF.